One sample yielded the 17 T cell receptor beta chains listed below, sequenced in a study of blood T cell repertoires in COVID-19. Assay: immunoSEQ multiplex PCR; the TCRdb copy retains only in-frame clones and omits some. The sample records roughly 250,000 clones, about 86% being singletons. Material for sequencing was peripheral blood. The receptors derive from a woman aged 55 to 70 with active or convalescent COVID-19.

The gene calls are TRBV5-4 and TRBJ2-7; D uncertain. The CDR3 consists of 16 residues. V lost 2 bases, J lost 2 bases, and 17 bases lay in between. The germline CDR1 and CDR2 sequences are SGHNT and YYREEE (reference sequence). The CDR3 DNA is TGTGCCAGCAGCTTCCTTCTCGGCAGGTCACCCTACGAGCAGTACTTC. Translated, it gives CASSFLLGRSPYEQYF.

This clone appeared a few times. The CDR3 reads CASSGTLSVYEQYF. The DNA for the CDR3 is TGTGCCAGTAGTGGGACTCTCTCCGTCTACGAGCAGTACTTC. V usage is TRBV19 and J usage is TRBJ2-7, with a tentative D call TRBD2 (6 bases). The V and J ends lost 5 bases and 3 bases respectively, with 14 bases between them. Germline V gene sequence: CDR1 LNHDA, CDR2 SQIVND (reference sequence). The CDR3 consists of 14 residues.

The chain employs TRBV7-9 and TRBJ2-7; TRBD2 aligns across 7 bases. V shed 4 bases, J shed 0 bases, and the junction held 9 bases outside the gene matches. The CDR3 is made up of 16 amino acids. Looked up from germline, CDR1 is SEHNR and CDR2 is FQNEAQ (reference sequence). The CDR3 coding sequence is TGTGCCAGCAGCTCCGGGGGGTGGGGCAGCTCCTACGAGCAGTACTTC. It is translated as CASSSGGWGSSYEQYF.

This clone is a singleton in its sample. V gene TRBV6-1 combines with J gene TRBJ1-2; D is unresolved. Between the trimmed V and J ends, which lost 1 base and 2 bases, there was a span of 8 bases. Germline assignment: CDR1 MNHNS and CDR2 SASEGT. CDR3 size: 14 residues. CDR3 amino acids: CASSEGSGNYGYTF. The CDR3 DNA reads as TGTGCCAGCAGTGAAGGGTCAGGAAACTATGGCTACACCTTC.

This chain uses TRBV7-9 with TRBJ2-1, with a tentative D call TRBD1 (5 bases). Germline V gene data show CDR1 as SEHNR and CDR2 as FQNEAQ (reference sequence). The CDR3 length is 15 residues. The ends were cut back, 5 bases at V and 4 bases at J, with 15 bases in the middle. The CDR3 region has the DNA TGTGCCAGCAGCCCGGGTACAGGCCAGTACAATGAGCAGTTCTTC. Translated: CASSPGTGQYNEQFF.

For the CDR3, the DNA is TGCGCCAGCAGTGAGCCTCCGGACAGGGCCCCTGAAGCTTTCTTT. As protein: CASSEPPDRAPEAFF. The rearrangement joins TRBV10-2 to TRBJ1-1; 8 bases fit TRBD1. The CDR3 runs to 15 residues. V was pared by 2 bases and J by 6 bases, with 8 bases of the junction left unmatched. Germline CDR1 is WSHSY and CDR2 is SAAADI.

The V call is TRBV11-2, the J call TRBJ1-1; no firm D call. Per germline, CDR1 SGHAT and CDR2 FQNNGV. CDR3 length: 15 residues. Trimming cost V 2 bases and J 2 bases, with 12 bases left between them. CDR3 loop: CASSLRSGTNTEAFF. CDR3 DNA: TGTGCCAGCAGCTTAAGGTCGGGTACCAACACTGAAGCTTTCTTT. The whole variable domain, filled in from reference TRBV11-2 and TRBJ1-1, reads EAGVAQSPRYKIIEKRQSVAFWCNPISGHATLYWYQQILGQGPKLLIQFQNNGVVDDSQLPKDRFSAERLKGVDSTLKIQPAKLEDSAVYLCASSLRSGTNTEAFFGQGTRLTVV.

The chain employs TRBV14 and TRBJ1-6, with D hard to call. The CDR3 covers 15 residues. V shed 4 bases and J shed 9 bases, with 16 bases lying between them. Germline lookup yields CDR1 SGHDN and CDR2 FVKESK. The CDR3 loop reads CASSPPDNPASPLHF. DNA of the CDR3: TGTGCCAGCAGCCCTCCCGACAATCCCGCTTCACCCCTCCACTTT.

Concerning this clone: One junction end disagrees with the germline gene, perhaps due to a read error. The CDR3 DNA is TGTGCCAGCAGTTACCAGGGGCTACAGACGGGGAGCAGGGATTTC. It translates to CASSYQGLQTGSRDF. The J gene is TRBJ2-7, the V gene TRBV6-2 or TRBV6-3, with a tentative D call TRBD1 (6 bases). CDR1 MNHEY and CDR2 SVGEGT come from the germline V gene. The CDR3 length is 15 residues.

The V and J genes are TRBV4-2 and TRBJ2-1, with D possibly TRBD2 on 6 matching bases. The CDR3 totals 16 residues. The V end was cut by 4 bases, the J end by 0 bases, with 13 bases between. Per germline, CDR1 LGHNA and CDR2 YNFKEQ. Here the CDR3 reads CASSLGTSNSYNEQFF. The CDR3 coding sequence is TGTGCCAGCAGCCTCGGGACTTCAAACTCCTACAATGAGCAGTTCTTC.

A few counts support this clone. The gene calls are TRBV10-2 and TRBJ1-5, with 7 bases matching TRBD1. This CDR3 is 16 amino acids long. Germline lookup yields CDR1 WSHSY and CDR2 SAAADI. V was clipped by 0 bases and J by 4 bases; unmatched bases: 6. In nucleotides, the CDR3 is TGCGCCAGCAGTGAGTCACAGGGGATTGGGAATCAGCCCCAGCATTTT. This translates into CASSESQGIGNQPQHF.

This clone was seen only once. The chain is built from TRBV5-4 and TRBJ1-2; D call uncertain. Between the trimmed V and J ends, which lost 2 bases and 7 bases, there was a span of 21 bases. The CDR3 length is 16 residues. Per germline, CDR1 SGHNT and CDR2 YYREEE (reference sequence). CDR3 in amino acids: CASSFGGRGRESGYTF. Here the CDR3 DNA reads TGTGCCAGCAGCTTTGGCGGCCGGGGAAGGGAAAGTGGCTACACCTTC. The variable domain in full, with the rest retrieved from reference TRBV5-4 and TRBJ1-2, is ETGVTQSPTHLIKTRGQQVTLRCSSQSGHNTVSWYQQALGQGPQFIFQYYREEENGRGNFPPRFSGLQFPNYSSELNVNALELDDSALYLCASSFGGRGRESGYTFGSGTRLTVV.

The rearrangement joins TRBV18 to TRBJ1-1; 9 nucleotides line up with TRBD1. Germline loops: CDR1 KGHSH, CDR2 LQKENI. The junction had 4 bases not matched to a gene; V was cut back by 5 bases and J by 3 bases. The CDR3 is 14 amino acids. Here the CDR3 DNA reads TGTGCCAGCTCATCCAGACAGGGGGACACTGAAGCTTTCTTT. It is translated as CASSSRQGDTEAFF.

The genes are TRBV9 and TRBJ2-2; D might be TRBD2 (6 bases). Germline loops: CDR1 SGDLS, CDR2 YYNGEE. V lost 0 bases, J lost 4 bases, and 10 bases lay in between. The CDR3 length is 15 residues. CDR3 bases: TGTGCCAGCAGCGTAGGGGGGGTTGCCACCGGGGAGCTGTTTTTT. Residues: CASSVGGVATGELFF.

The V gene is TRBV5-3, the J gene TRBJ1-1; TRBD1 agrees at 8 bases. TRBV5-3 falls under the ORF class, with uncertain function. The CDR3 is made up of 14 amino acids. Losses at the gene ends were 7 bases for V and 1 base for J; bases not matched to a gene: 6. The CDR3 DNA reads as TGTGCCAGAGGTCCGGGACAGGAGAACACTGAAGCTTTCTTT. Protein product: CARGPGQENTEAFF.

This clone has a handful of counts. V usage is TRBV19 and J usage is TRBJ2-1, with D perhaps TRBD2 (7 bases). The CDR3 is 13 residues long. The V gene's germline CDR1 is LNHDA and CDR2 SQIVND (reference sequence). The ends were cut back, 11 bases at V and 5 bases at J, with 16 bases in the middle. The CDR3 bases are TGTGCCGGAAGGGGGGGTTCGAACAATGAGCAGTTCTTC. Residues: CAGRGGSNNEQFF.

The J gene is TRBJ1-4, the V gene TRBV14; TRBD1 aligns across 8 bases. The germline gives CDR1 SGHDN, CDR2 FVKESK. Trimming took 5 bases from V and 0 from J; bases not matched to a gene: 2. This CDR3 spans 15 amino acids. The CDR3 spells CASSSQGATNEKLFF. CDR3 nucleotide sequence: TGTGCCAGCAGCTCACAGGGGGCAACTAATGAAAAACTGTTTTTT.